This T cell receptor beta chain was captured in a study of cytomegalovirus exposure and HLA in healthy donors. Study results and caveats: The authors confirmed in vitro that a few CMV-associated chains were specific for CMV antigens. A later analysis showed that HLA-associated TCR beta chains had undergone more clonal expansion than equally common others.

The CDR3 spans 14 residues. The V gene's germline CDR1 is MNHEY and CDR2 SVGAGI. J gave up 7 bases and V 5 bases, and 4 bases lay outside the gene matches. PCR involved 60 Vbeta and 13 Jbeta primers. The method was immunoSEQ multiplex PCR; TCRdb's version includes in-frame clones alone and lacks a portion of them. The repertoire holds approximately 120,000 clones, with 73% as singletons. With regard to this clone: Its antigen is not known. Within the sample, other DNA sequences also encode this same CDR3.

Material: PBMCs. This clonotype was sampled from a man aged 35 to 55 in good health and CMV-seronegative. The chain employs TRBV6-5 and TRBJ1-6, with 8 bases lining up with TRBD1. CDR3 bases: TGTGCCAGCAGTCCGCGGACAGGGAATTCACCCCTCCACTTT. The encoded protein is CASSPRTGNSPLHF.